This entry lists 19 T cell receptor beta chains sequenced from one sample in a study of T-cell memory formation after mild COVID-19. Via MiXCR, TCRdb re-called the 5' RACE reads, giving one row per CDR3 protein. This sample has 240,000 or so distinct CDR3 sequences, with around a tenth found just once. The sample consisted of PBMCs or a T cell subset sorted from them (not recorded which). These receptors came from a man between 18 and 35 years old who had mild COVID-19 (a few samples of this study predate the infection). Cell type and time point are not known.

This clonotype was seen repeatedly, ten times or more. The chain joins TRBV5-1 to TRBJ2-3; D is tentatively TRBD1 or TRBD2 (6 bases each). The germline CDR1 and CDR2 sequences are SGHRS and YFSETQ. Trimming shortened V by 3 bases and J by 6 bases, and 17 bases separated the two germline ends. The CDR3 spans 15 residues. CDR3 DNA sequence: TGCGCCAGCAGCTCCGGGGGCCGAGCTGTCGATACGCAGTATTTT. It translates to CASSSGGRAVDTQYF.

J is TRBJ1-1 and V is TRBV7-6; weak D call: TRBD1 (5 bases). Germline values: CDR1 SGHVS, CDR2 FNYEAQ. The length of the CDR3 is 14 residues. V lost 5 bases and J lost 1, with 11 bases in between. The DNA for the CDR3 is TGTGCCAGCAGCCTCGGGACGGAGAACACTGAAGCTTTCTTT. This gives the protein CASSLGTENTEAFF.

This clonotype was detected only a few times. The CDR3 loop reads CASSQGGGYTGELFF. CDR3 sequence (DNA): TGTGCCAGCAGCCAAGGGGGAGGATACACCGGGGAGCTGTTTTTT. J is TRBJ2-2 and V is TRBV3-1; tentatively, D is TRBD2 (6 bases). The CDR3 loop spans 15 amino acids. V lost 1 base, J lost 3 bases, and 9 bases lay in between. The V gene's germline CDR1 is LGHDT and CDR2 YNNKEL (reference sequence). Variable domain in full (rest from reference TRBV3-1 and TRBJ2-2): DTAVSQTPKYLVTQMGNDKSIKCEQNLGHDTMYWYKQDSKKFLKIMFSYNNKELIINETVPNRFSPKSPDKAHLNLHINSLELGDSAVYFCASSQGGGYTGELFFGEGSRLTVL.

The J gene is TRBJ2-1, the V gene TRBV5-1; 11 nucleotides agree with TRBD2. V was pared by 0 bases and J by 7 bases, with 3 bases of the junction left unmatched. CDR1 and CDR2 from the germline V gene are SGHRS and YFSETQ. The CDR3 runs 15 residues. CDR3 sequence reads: CASSLELAGANEQFF. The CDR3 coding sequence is TGCGCCAGCAGCTTGGAACTAGCGGGGGCTAATGAGCAGTTCTTC.

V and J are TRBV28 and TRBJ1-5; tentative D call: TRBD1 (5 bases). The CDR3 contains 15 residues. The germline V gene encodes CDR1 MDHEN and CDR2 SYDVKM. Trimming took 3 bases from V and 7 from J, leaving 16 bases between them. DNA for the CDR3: TGTGCCAGCAGTTTCGGTGGGGCCCGAGCCCAGCCCCAGCATTTT. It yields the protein CASSFGGARAQPQHF.

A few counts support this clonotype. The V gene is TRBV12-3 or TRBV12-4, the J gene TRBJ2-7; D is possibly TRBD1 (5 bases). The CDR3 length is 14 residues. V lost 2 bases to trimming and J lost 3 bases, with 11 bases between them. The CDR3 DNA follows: TGTGCCAGCAGTTTATACGGACAACACTACGAGCAGTACTTC. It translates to CASSLYGQHYEQYF.

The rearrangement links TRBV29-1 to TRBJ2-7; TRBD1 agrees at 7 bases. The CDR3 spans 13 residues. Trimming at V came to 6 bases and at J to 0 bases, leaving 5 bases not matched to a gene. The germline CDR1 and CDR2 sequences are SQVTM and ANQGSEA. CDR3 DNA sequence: TGCAGCGTAAACGGGGACAGCTCCTACGAGCAGTACTTC. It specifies CSVNGDSSYEQYF.

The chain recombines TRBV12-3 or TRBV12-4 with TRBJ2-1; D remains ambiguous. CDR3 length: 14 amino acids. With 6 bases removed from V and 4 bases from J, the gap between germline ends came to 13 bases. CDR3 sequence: CASSVSGLYNEQFF. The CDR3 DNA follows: TGTGCCAGCAGCGTCTCAGGCTTATACAATGAGCAGTTCTTC.

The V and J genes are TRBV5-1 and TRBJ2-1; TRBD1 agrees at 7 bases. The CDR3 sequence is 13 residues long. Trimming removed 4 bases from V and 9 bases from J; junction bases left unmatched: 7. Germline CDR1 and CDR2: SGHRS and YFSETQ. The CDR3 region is CASSPGTVGEQFF. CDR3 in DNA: TGCGCCAGCAGCCCCGGGACAGTTGGTGAGCAGTTCTTC.

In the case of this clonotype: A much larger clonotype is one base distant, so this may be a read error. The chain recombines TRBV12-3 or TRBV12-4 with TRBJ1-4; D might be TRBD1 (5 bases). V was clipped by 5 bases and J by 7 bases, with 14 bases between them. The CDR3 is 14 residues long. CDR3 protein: CASSPTVPTEKLFF. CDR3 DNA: TGTGCCAGCAGTCCGACAGTACCTACTGAAAAACTGTTTTTT.

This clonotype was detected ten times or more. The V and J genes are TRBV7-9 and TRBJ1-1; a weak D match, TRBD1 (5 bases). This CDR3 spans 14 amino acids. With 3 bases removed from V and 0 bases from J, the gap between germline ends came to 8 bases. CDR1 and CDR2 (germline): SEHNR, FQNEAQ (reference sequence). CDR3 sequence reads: CASSLRQMNTEAFF. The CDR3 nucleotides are TGTGCCAGCAGCTTGAGACAGATGAACACTGAAGCTTTCTTT.

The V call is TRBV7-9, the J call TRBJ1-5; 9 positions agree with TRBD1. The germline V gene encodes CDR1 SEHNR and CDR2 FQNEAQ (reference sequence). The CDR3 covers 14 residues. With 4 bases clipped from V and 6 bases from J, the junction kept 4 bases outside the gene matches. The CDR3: CASSSRQGGQPQHF. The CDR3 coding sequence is TGTGCCAGCAGCTCAAGACAGGGGGGTCAGCCCCAGCATTTT.

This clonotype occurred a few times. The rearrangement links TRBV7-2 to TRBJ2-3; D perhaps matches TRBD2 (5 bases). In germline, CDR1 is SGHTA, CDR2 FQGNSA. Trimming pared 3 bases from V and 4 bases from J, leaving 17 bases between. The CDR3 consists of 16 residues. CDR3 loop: CASSFSNRGIADTQYF. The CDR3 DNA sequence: TGTGCCAGCAGCTTCTCGAACCGGGGTATCGCAGATACGCAGTATTTT.

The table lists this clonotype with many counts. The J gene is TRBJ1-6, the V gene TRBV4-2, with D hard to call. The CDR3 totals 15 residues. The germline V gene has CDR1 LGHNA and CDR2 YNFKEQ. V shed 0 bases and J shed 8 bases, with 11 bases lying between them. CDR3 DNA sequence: TGTGCCAGCAGCCAAGAAGGTGGCCCTTATTCACCCCTCCACTTT. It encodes CASSQEGGPYSPLHF.

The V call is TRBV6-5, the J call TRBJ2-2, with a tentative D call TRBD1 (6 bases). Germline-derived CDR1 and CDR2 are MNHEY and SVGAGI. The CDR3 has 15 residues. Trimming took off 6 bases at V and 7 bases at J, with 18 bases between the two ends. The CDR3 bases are TGTGCCAGCAGCCGGATGGACAGTCGGGGCGGGGAGCTGTTTTTT. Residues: CASSRMDSRGGELFF.

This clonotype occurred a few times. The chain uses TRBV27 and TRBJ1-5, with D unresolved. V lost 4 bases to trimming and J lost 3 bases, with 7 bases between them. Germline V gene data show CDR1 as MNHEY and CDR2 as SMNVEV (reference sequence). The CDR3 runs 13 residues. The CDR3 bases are TGTGCCAGCAGTTGGGGTTACAATCAGCCCCAGCATTTT. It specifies CASSWGYNQPQHF.

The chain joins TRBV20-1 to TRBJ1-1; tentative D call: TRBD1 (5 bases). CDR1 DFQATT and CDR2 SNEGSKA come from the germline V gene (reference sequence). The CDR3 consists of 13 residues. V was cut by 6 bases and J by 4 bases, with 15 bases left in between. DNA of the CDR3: TGCAGTGCCACCGACCACAGGAGCACTGAAGCTTTCTTT. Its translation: CSATDHRSTEAFF.

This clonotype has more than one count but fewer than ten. In DNA, the CDR3 is TGTGCCAGCAGCCAAACACTTGGGGCAGTAGAAGCTTTCTTT. Amino acid sequence: CASSQTLGAVEAFF. This chain connects TRBV4-2 to TRBJ1-1; maybe TRBD1 (5 bases). The germline V gene has CDR1 LGHNA and CDR2 YNFKEQ. V lost 2 bases to trimming and J lost 8 bases, with 15 bases between them. The CDR3 spans 14 residues.

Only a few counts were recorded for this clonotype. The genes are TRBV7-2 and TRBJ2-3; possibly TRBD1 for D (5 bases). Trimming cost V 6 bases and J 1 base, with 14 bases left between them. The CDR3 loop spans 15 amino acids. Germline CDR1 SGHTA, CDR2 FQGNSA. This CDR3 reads CASSFRDRGTDTQYF. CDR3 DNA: TGTGCCAGCAGTTTCAGGGATAGGGGCACAGATACGCAGTATTTT.